The 2 T cell receptor beta chains below were found in one sample sequenced in a study of T cells in Graves' hyperthyroidism and ophthalmopathy. The TCR beta CDR3 regions underwent amplification using RNA transcripts as the source. TCR CDR3 regions were first amplified by RT-PCR with HTBI primers. One entry per CDR3 protein, called by TCRdb with MiXCR from the multiplex PCR reads. The table has 750,000 to 950,000 distinct CDR3 sequences, roughly 40% seen once. Source material: blood. These receptors all stem from a man aged 18-30 years with Graves' hyperthyroidism.

The chain is built from TRBV12-3 or TRBV12-4 and TRBJ1-2; TRBD1 matches at 9 bases. CDR3 length equals 15 residues. Trimming took 4 bases from V and 5 from J; bases not matched to a gene: 8. CDR3 sequence (DNA): TGTGCCAGCAGTTACGCGGACAGGGGATTTTATGGCTACACCTTC. Amino acid sequence: CASSYADRGFYGYTF.

This clonotype was detected many times. The rearrangement uses TRBV20-1 and TRBJ1-1, with TRBD1 matching 8 bases. In germline, CDR1 is DFQATT, CDR2 SNEGSKA (reference sequence). The CDR3 is 15 amino acids. V was clipped by 3 bases and J by 4 bases; unmatched bases: 10. The CDR3 DNA reads as TGCAGTGCTAGCTTAGGTAGGACAGGGCGCACTGAAGCTTTCTTT. This translates into CSASLGRTGRTEAFF.